The clone carrying this TCR beta chain appeared a few times. Antigen unknown. The sample comes from a study of molecular identifiers for immune sequencing clone quantification. The study, taken as a whole, reports: The study found clones above 20 RNA copies held over 97% of effector molecules and under 1% in naive cells.

Listed TCR primers and previously described methods were used for bulk TCR libraries. MiXCR was run by TCRdb on the PCR reads, yielding one entry per CDR3 protein. This table holds over 300,000 distinct CDR3 sequences, roughly 23% found once. CDR1 SGHDN and CDR2 FVKESK come from the germline V gene. This CDR3 region has 15 residues. The V and J ends lost 5 bases and 2 bases respectively, with 15 bases between them. The authors sorted naive CD8 T cells as CD8+CD4-CCR7+CD45RA+. V is TRBV14 and J is TRBJ2-5; D tentatively fits TRBD1 or TRBD2 (6 bases each). Sequencing input: naive CD8+ T cells from blood, with Jurkat cell RNA spiked in. Subset reported: FACS-sorted CD8+CD4-CCR7+CD45RA+ naive T cells. The sequence came from a human donor in good health. Some libraries in this study had Jurkat cell RNA spiked in. The CDR3 region is CASSRLGGGQETQYF. As DNA, the CDR3 is TGTGCCAGCAGCAGGCTAGGAGGGGGGCAAGAGACCCAGTACTTC.